These 18 T cell receptor beta chains share one sample of origin, sequenced in a study of T cells after yellow fever vaccination. In TCRdb, the 5' RACE reads were re-called with MiXCR into one record per CDR3 protein. Among some 600,000 distinct CDR3 sequences listed, about 17% were seen once. The sequenced sample was PBMCs, obtained roughly 5 days after the first yellow fever vaccination. All receptors derive from a man between 18 and 29 years old who received the YFV17D yellow fever vaccine.

This clonotype has just a few counts. The chain uses TRBV5-1 and TRBJ2-1; TRBD2 might be the D (6 bases). The CDR3 is made up of 15 amino acids. Germline lookup yields CDR1 SGHRS and CDR2 YFSETQ. V was cut by 4 bases and J by 2 bases, with 13 bases left in between. The CDR3 region has the DNA TGCGCCAGCAGCGTTACGGGGGACCCCTACAATGAGCAGTTCTTC. This translates into CASSVTGDPYNEQFF.

The V call is TRBV7-2, the J call TRBJ1-5, with D tentatively TRBD1 (5 bases). The CDR3 totals 15 residues. CDR1 is SGHTA and CDR2 is FQGNSA in the germline V gene. Trimming stripped 5 bases from V and 1 base from J, with 12 bases between. The DNA of the CDR3 is TGTGCCAGCAGCAGGGGCCGTATGAGCAATCAGCCCCAGCATTTT. Protein product: CASSRGRMSNQPQHF.

The chain links TRBV7-3 to TRBJ2-3; D not resolved. Germline V gene data show CDR1 as SGHTA and CDR2 as FQGTGA. V was cut by 5 bases and J by 2 bases, with 8 bases left in between. The CDR3 loop spans 13 amino acids. The chain's CDR3 is CASSVGPTDTQYF. Written as DNA, the CDR3 is TGTGCCAGCAGCGTCGGCCCCACAGATACGCAGTATTTT.

This clonotype was picked up a small number of times. This chain links TRBV10-3 with TRBJ2-1; possibly TRBD2 for D (7 bases). V lost 0 bases and J lost 4, with 19 bases in between. The CDR3 has 18 amino acids. Per germline, CDR1 ENHRY and CDR2 SYGVKD. CDR3 in DNA: TGTGCCATCAGTGAGTCGTCGGTCGGGGGGCTCTCTTACAATGAGCAGTTCTTC. It codes for CAISESSVGGLSYNEQFF.

The chain couples TRBV7-9 to TRBJ2-2; D may be TRBD1 or TRBD2 (5 bases each). V lost 1 base to trimming and J lost 6 bases, with 15 bases between them. Germline V gene lookup returns CDR1 SEHNR and CDR2 FQNEAQ (reference sequence). This CDR3 comprises 16 residues. CDR3 DNA: TGTGCCAGCAGCTTAGGATGGGGGAGTCGGGCCGGGGAGCTGTTTTTT. The encoded protein is CASSLGWGSRAGELFF.

Only a few counts were recorded for this clonotype. V usage is TRBV7-6 and J usage is TRBJ1-2, with D possibly matching TRBD1 (5 bases). Germline V gene data show CDR1 as SGHVS and CDR2 as FNYEAQ. There are 16 residues in the CDR3. Trimming left V 0 bases short and J 4 bases short, with 15 bases between. CDR3 DNA sequence: TGTGCCAGCAGCTTAGCGTCAGGCCAGGGCCTCTATGGCTACACCTTC. This sequence encodes CASSLASGQGLYGYTF.

About this clonotype: Since a much larger clone is just one base distant, this may be a read error. The V call is TRBV7-2, the J call TRBJ2-7; tentative D call: TRBD1 (6 bases). The CDR3 covers 13 residues. The V end lost 2 bases, the J end lost 2 bases, and 7 bases lay between the germline ends. Germline V gene sequence: CDR1 SGHTA, CDR2 FQGNSA. The CDR3 DNA follows: TGTGCCAGCAGCTTATGGGACACCTACGAGCAGTACTTC. Residues: CASSLWDTYEQYF. The full variable domain, in which reference TRBV7-2 and TRBJ2-7 provide the parts outside the CDR3, is GAGVSQSPSNKVTEKGKDVELRCDPISGHTALYWYRQSLGQGLEFLIYFQGNSAPDKSGLPSDRFSAERTGGSVSTLTIQRTQQEDSAVYLCASSLWDTYEQYFGPGTRLTVT.

This clonotype was observed a handful of times. V is TRBV4-1 and J is TRBJ2-2; 9 nucleotides match TRBD2. With 8 bases clipped from V and 4 bases from J, the junction kept 8 bases outside the gene matches. Germline V lookup: CDR1 MGHRA, CDR2 YSYEKL. The CDR3 is 15 residues long. Here the CDR3 DNA reads TGCGCCAGCGTAGCCGGGACTAGCTCCACCGGGGAGCTGTTTTTT. Amino acid sequence: CASVAGTSSTGELFF.

This clonotype was picked up many times. V and J are TRBV27 and TRBJ1-6; tentative D call: TRBD1 (5 bases). This CDR3 is 13 amino acids long. Germline V lookup: CDR1 MNHEY, CDR2 SMNVEV (reference sequence). Between the trimmed V and J ends, which lost 7 bases and 8 bases, there was a span of 12 bases. CDR3 nucleotide sequence: TGTGCCAGCACCTCACTAGGGGATTCACCCCTCCACTTT. Translated, it gives CASTSLGDSPLHF.

In its sample, this clonotype was seen a few times. The chain carries TRBV12-3 or TRBV12-4 and TRBJ2-1; 11 nucleotides agree with TRBD2. CDR3 length: 16 residues. V lost 5 bases to trimming and J lost 5 bases; unmatched junction nucleotides: 8. The CDR3 sequence: CASSALLAGGDNEQFF. The CDR3 nucleotides are TGTGCCAGCAGTGCCCTATTAGCGGGGGGGGACAATGAGCAGTTCTTC.

This clonotype was observed a handful of times. This chain connects TRBV6-1 to TRBJ2-1; D is uncertain. Trimming stripped 6 bases from V and 8 bases from J, with 20 bases between. Germline V gene data show CDR1 as MNHNS and CDR2 as SASEGT. The CDR3 totals 15 residues. DNA of the CDR3: TGTGCCAGCAGCGTCCGTTCGGGCCTGGCACATGAGCAGTTCTTC. Protein sequence: CASSVRSGLAHEQFF.

The chain employs TRBV15 and TRBJ2-5; D is possibly TRBD1 or TRBD2 (6 bases each). The CDR3 has 12 amino acids. Germline loops: CDR1 LNHNV, CDR2 YYDKDF (reference sequence). V lost 8 bases, J lost 7 bases, and 14 bases lay in between. The CDR3 DNA sequence: TGTGCCACCGGTCTCGGAGGGGGGACCCAGTACTTC. It translates to CATGLGGGTQYF.

This clonotype was seen more than once but under ten times. The V gene is TRBV20-1, the J gene TRBJ2-1; 8 bases are a match to TRBD2. This CDR3 has 14 residues. CDR1 is DFQATT, CDR2 SNEGSKA, per germline (reference sequence). The junction had 9 bases not matched to a gene; V was cut back by 1 base and J by 10 bases. The CDR3 loop is CSARVAGFAREQFF. In nucleotides, the CDR3 is TGCAGTGCTAGAGTAGCGGGGTTCGCTAGAGAGCAGTTCTTC.

The chain combines TRBV7-2 with TRBJ2-1; D perhaps matches TRBD2 (5 bases). Per germline, CDR1 SGHTA and CDR2 FQGNSA. The CDR3 is 15 amino acids. V dropped 2 bases and J dropped 3 bases, with 11 bases sitting between them. CDR3 sequence reads: CASSLLRGNYNEQFF. The DNA of the CDR3 is TGTGCCAGCAGCTTACTTCGGGGAAACTACAATGAGCAGTTCTTC.

The table lists this clonotype with a few counts. This chain links TRBV4-2 with TRBJ1-1, with TRBD1 identical over 9 bases. Germline V lookup: CDR1 LGHNA, CDR2 YNFKEQ. V shed 4 bases and J 3 bases; nucleotides not matched to a gene: 6. CDR3 size: 15 residues. The CDR3, as DNA: TGTGCCAGCAGCCCGGGACAGGGTAAGGACACTGAAGCTTTCTTT. As protein: CASSPGQGKDTEAFF.

The gene calls are TRBV7-9 and TRBJ2-1; a weak D match, TRBD1 (6 bases). Deletions cut 5 bases from V and 0 bases from J, with 14 bases between. Germline CDR1 reads SEHNR; CDR2 reads FQNEAQ (reference sequence). This CDR3 has 16 amino acids. The CDR3 here is CASSENSGVSYNEQFF. DNA for the CDR3: TGTGCCAGCAGCGAGAACTCAGGGGTCTCCTACAATGAGCAGTTCTTC.

This clonotype was observed a handful of times. V usage is TRBV4-1 and J usage is TRBJ2-7; 7 bases match TRBD1. This CDR3 is built from 15 residues. Losses at the gene ends were 4 bases for V and 3 bases for J; bases not matched to a gene: 9. Germline V gives CDR1 MGHRA, CDR2 YSYEKL. CDR3 nucleotides: TGCGCCAGCAGCCGGGCAGGGGGTAAGGGCTACGAGCAGTACTTC. It translates to CASSRAGGKGYEQYF.

The chain couples TRBV6-6 to TRBJ2-7, with TRBD1 matching 8 bases. Germline V gene data show CDR1 as MNHNY and CDR2 as SVGAGI (reference sequence). V gave up 1 base and J gave up 5 bases; unmatched junction bases: 1. The CDR3 extends over 13 amino acids. CDR3 sequence: CASSYLTGDEQYF. The CDR3 region has the DNA TGTGCCAGCAGTTACTTGACAGGGGACGAGCAGTACTTC.